Below, 25 T cell receptor beta chains from the same sample are listed, as sequenced in a study of radiation and T cells in renal cell carcinoma. The time point was: baseline pretreatment blood. Treatment described: 15 Gy SBRT to primary tumor, nephrectomy 4 weeks later. Method: immunoSEQ multiplex PCR; TCRdb's copy keeps in-frame clones and lacks some. This sample carries about 91,000 clones, approximately 80% of them seen once, and the ten largest clones take 6% to 7%. The source was blood, collected from a patient whose treatment included radiotherapy and nephrectomy. These receptors originate from a man in his 60s with renal cell carcinoma.

V is TRBV5-1 and J is TRBJ2-3; the D call may be TRBD1 or TRBD2 (5 bases each). Germline-derived CDR1 and CDR2 are SGHRS and YFSETQ. V was pared by 5 bases and J by 0 bases, with 19 bases between. This CDR3 spans 17 amino acids. The CDR3 DNA sequence: TGCGCCAGCAGAATTCTGGTGGGGGACCCTAGCACAGATACGCAGTATTTT. It yields the protein CASRILVGDPSTDTQYF. Together with reference TRBV5-1 and TRBJ2-3, the CDR3 gives the full variable domain: KAGVTQTPRYLIKTRGQQVTLSCSPISGHRSVSWYQQTPGQGLQFLFEYFSETQRNKGNFPGRFSGRQFSNSRSEMNVSTLELGDSALYLCASRILVGDPSTDTQYFGPGTRLTVL.

The rearrangement links TRBV29-1 to TRBJ2-1; D is undetermined. This CDR3 is 15 amino acids long. V lost 0 bases, J lost 2 bases, and 11 bases lay in between. The germline V gene has CDR1 SQVTM and CDR2 ANQGSEA. The CDR3, as DNA: TGCAGCGTTGAAGATGCGCTCCCCGCCTACAATGAGCAGTTCTTC. This codes for CSVEDALPAYNEQFF.

This chain connects TRBV7-7 to TRBJ2-3; unclear D gene. Germline loops: CDR1 SSHAT, CDR2 FNYEAQ (reference sequence). The V end was cut by 5 bases, the J end by 2 bases, with 11 bases between. There are 14 residues in the CDR3. The CDR3 DNA is TGTGCCAGCAGCCGTTTACAGAACACAGATACGCAGTATTTT. Translated: CASSRLQNTDTQYF.

The DNA for the CDR3 is TGCAGCGTTGAAGATTGGCGGGTCAAAAACATTCAGTACTTC. This sequence encodes CSVEDWRVKNIQYF. This chain joins TRBV29-1 and TRBJ2-4, with D possibly being TRBD2 (5 bases). Trimming stripped 0 bases from V and 3 bases from J, with 9 bases between. This CDR3 contains 14 residues. Germline V gives CDR1 SQVTM, CDR2 ANQGSEA.

This sequence joins TRBV18 and TRBJ2-3; 11 bases fit TRBD2. With 4 bases clipped from V and 2 bases from J, the junction kept 5 bases outside the gene matches. Germline CDR1 is KGHSH and CDR2 is LQKENI. The CDR3 has 16 residues. For the CDR3, the DNA is TGTGCCAGCTCACTACTAGCGGGAGACCTCACAGATACGCAGTATTTT. Its protein product is CASSLLAGDLTDTQYF. The full variable domain, its missing parts supplied by reference TRBV18 and TRBJ2-3, is NAGVMQNPRHLVRRRGQEARLRCSPMKGHSHVYWYRQLPEEGLKFMVYLQKENIIDESGMPKERFSAEFPKEGPSILRIQQVVRGDSAAYFCASSLLAGDLTDTQYFGPGTRLTVL.

The V call is TRBV10-3, the J call TRBJ2-3, with 7 bases fitting TRBD2. Germline V gives CDR1 ENHRY, CDR2 SYGVKD. CDR3 size: 16 residues. Trimming cost V 7 bases and J 0 bases; bases outside gene matches: 10. The CDR3 protein is CAITNRGGVSTDTQYF. CDR3 in DNA: TGTGCCATCACCAACCGGGGAGGGGTGAGCACAGATACGCAGTATTTT.

The V call is TRBV4-2, the J call TRBJ1-6; D ambiguous. The germline V gene has CDR1 LGHNA and CDR2 YNFKEQ. The CDR3 runs 14 residues. Between the trimmed V and J ends, which lost 3 bases and 4 bases, there was a span of 7 bases. In DNA form, the CDR3 reads TGTGCCAGCAGCCATGACAATTATAATTCACCCCTCCACTTT. Protein product: CASSHDNYNSPLHF.

The J gene is TRBJ1-4, the V gene TRBV28, with D hard to call. CDR3 length: 14 amino acids. V lost 2 bases and J 4 bases, leaving 8 bases between the germline ends. Germline CDR1 and CDR2: MDHEN and SYDVKM. In nucleotides, the CDR3 is TGTGCCAGCAGTTTACGGCAGGATAATGAAAAACTGTTTTTT. Translated: CASSLRQDNEKLFF.

The chain carries TRBV27 and TRBJ2-3; the D is unclear. Between the trimmed V and J ends, which lost 3 bases and 4 bases, there was a span of 2 bases. This CDR3 has 11 residues. Germline V lookup: CDR1 MNHEY, CDR2 SMNVEV (reference sequence). The CDR3 protein is CASSFPDTQYF. In DNA form, the CDR3 reads TGTGCCAGCAGTTTTCCAGATACGCAGTATTTT.

This rearrangement joins TRBV5-1 to TRBJ2-2; 10 bases align to TRBD1. Germline V gene sequence: CDR1 SGHRS, CDR2 YFSETQ. The J segment lost 4 bases and the V segment lost 9 bases, leaving 12 bases of the junction unmatched. The CDR3 contains 16 residues. In DNA, the CDR3 is TGCGCCACTCAAGAACCGGGACAGGGGTTCACCGGGGAGCTGTTTTTT. This translates into CATQEPGQGFTGELFF.

V and J are TRBV5-1 and TRBJ2-2; the match to TRBD2 covers 12 bases. The CDR3 loop spans 15 amino acids. Germline CDR1 reads SGHRS; CDR2 reads YFSETQ. The junction had 3 bases not matched to a gene; V was cut back by 7 bases and J by 2 bases. The CDR3 coding sequence is TGCGCCAGCGCTAGCGGGAGGGTAAACACCGGGGAGCTGTTTTTT. Its translation: CASASGRVNTGELFF.

This chain links TRBV5-6 with TRBJ1-6; D gene ambiguous. The germline V gene encodes CDR1 SGHDT and CDR2 YYEEEE. The CDR3 has 14 residues. The germline V and J ends were trimmed by 0 bases and 10 bases, with 11 bases remaining between them. CDR3 protein: CASSLGALASPLHF. In DNA form, the CDR3 reads TGTGCCAGCAGCTTGGGGGCTTTAGCCTCACCCCTCCACTTT. The variable domain in full, with the rest retrieved from reference TRBV5-6 and TRBJ1-6, is DAGVTQSPTHLIKTRGQQVTLRCSPKSGHDTVSWYQQALGQGPQFIFQYYEEEERQRGNFPDRFSGHQFPNYSSELNVNALLLGDSALYLCASSLGALASPLHFGNGTRLTVT.

V and J are TRBV29-1 and TRBJ1-2, with 7 bases fitting TRBD1. The germline gives CDR1 SQVTM, CDR2 ANQGSEA. The CDR3 has 12 residues. V shed 4 bases, J shed 2 bases, and the junction held 1 base outside the gene matches. The CDR3 is CSVAGGNYGYTF. CDR3 sequence (DNA): TGCAGCGTTGCAGGGGGGAACTATGGCTACACCTTC.

The V call is TRBV19, the J call TRBJ2-1; TRBD2 matches 12 bases. The CDR3 is 15 residues long. Trimming removed 8 bases from V and 9 bases from J; junction bases left unmatched: 11. CDR1 is LNHDA and CDR2 is SQIVND in the germline V gene (reference sequence). CDR3 bases: TGTGCCAGTGGTACCCTAGCGGGAGGGCCAAGTGAGCAGTTCTTC. It codes for CASGTLAGGPSEQFF.

This chain joins TRBV9 and TRBJ2-7; TRBD2 matches at 10 bases. Germline V lookup: CDR1 SGDLS, CDR2 YYNGEE. This CDR3 region has 16 residues. With 0 bases clipped from V and 3 bases from J, the junction kept 6 bases outside the gene matches. DNA for the CDR3: TGTGCCAGCAGCGTAGAATCGCCTAGCGGGAGCTACGAGCAGTACTTC. This encodes CASSVESPSGSYEQYF.

The chain links TRBV4-1 to TRBJ2-1; TRBD2 matches 7 bases. The ends lost 6 bases at V and 4 bases at J; junction bases unmatched: 12. Germline CDR1 MGHRA, CDR2 YSYEKL. The CDR3 runs 16 residues. CDR3 sequence reads: CASREEASGPYNEQFF. The CDR3 DNA follows: TGCGCCAGCAGGGAGGAGGCTAGCGGCCCTTACAATGAGCAGTTCTTC.

This clone was observed a handful of times. The chain joins TRBV27 to TRBJ2-5; D possibly uses TRBD1 or TRBD2 (5 bases each). The CDR3 spans 15 residues. Germline-derived CDR1 and CDR2 are MNHEY and SMNVEV (reference sequence). The germline V and J ends were trimmed by 2 bases and 5 bases, with 15 bases remaining between them. CDR3 sequence reads: CASSLGTARAETQYF. CDR3 DNA sequence: TGTGCCAGCAGTTTAGGGACCGCCAGGGCGGAGACCCAGTACTTC.

J is TRBJ1-1 and V is TRBV5-1; D is perhaps TRBD1 (5 bases). Looked up from germline, CDR1 is SGHRS and CDR2 is YFSETQ. This CDR3 has 13 amino acids. V was pared by 4 bases and J by 2 bases, with 9 bases between. The CDR3 protein is CASSDSSNTEAFF. The CDR3 nucleotides read TGCGCCAGCAGCGACAGCTCCAACACTGAAGCTTTCTTT.

The rearrangement uses TRBV5-1 and TRBJ2-7; no firm D call. Germline CDR1 reads SGHRS; CDR2 reads YFSETQ. The CDR3 is 13 amino acids. Trimming cost V 2 bases and J 2 bases, with 8 bases left between them. In DNA form, the CDR3 reads TGCGCCAGCAGCTTTGGCGAAACCTACGAGCAGTACTTC. This gives the protein CASSFGETYEQYF.

The gene calls are TRBV5-4 and TRBJ2-1; a possible D gene is TRBD1 (8 bases). The CDR3 has 17 amino acids. V gave up 4 bases and J gave up 9 bases, with 26 bases separating them. CDR1 SGHNT and CDR2 YYREEE come from the germline V gene (reference sequence). In DNA, the CDR3 is TGTGCCAGCAGCCCGGCAGGGGGCTTGCGGGAGTTGCTTGAGCAGTTCTTC. Its protein is CASSPAGGLRELLEQFF.

CDR3 region: CASSSRAGATEAFF. DNA for the CDR3: TGTGCCAGCAGCTCGCGGGCAGGGGCCACTGAAGCTTTCTTT. V usage is TRBV7-6 and J usage is TRBJ1-1; tentatively, D is TRBD1 (6 bases). The V end lost 4 bases, the J end lost 4 bases, and 13 bases lay between the germline ends. Germline values: CDR1 SGHVS, CDR2 FNYEAQ. The CDR3 has 14 residues.

The rearrangement joins TRBV10-1 to TRBJ1-1; D is ambiguous. V shed 6 bases and J shed 2 bases, with 10 bases lying between them. Per the germline V gene, CDR1 is WNHNN and CDR2 is SYGVQD (reference sequence). This CDR3 contains 13 residues. Written as DNA, the CDR3 is TGCGCCAGCAGGAGTGGGGTCAACACTGAAGCTTTCTTT. Translating gives CASRSGVNTEAFF.

V is TRBV15 and J is TRBJ2-6, with D tentatively TRBD1 or TRBD2 (6 bases each). This CDR3 spans 19 amino acids. CDR1 is LNHNV and CDR2 is YYDKDF in the germline V gene (reference sequence). Trimming left V 1 base short and J 0 bases short, with 16 bases between. CDR3 DNA: TGTGCCACCAGCAGAGGAGGAGGGGGTCCTTTCTCTGGGGCCAACGTCCTGACTTTC. This gives the protein CATSRGGGGPFSGANVLTF.

The chain's CDR3 is CSVEESGRPWETQYF. The CDR3 region has the DNA TGCAGCGTTGAAGAAAGCGGGCGGCCATGGGAGACCCAGTACTTC. This chain joins TRBV29-1 and TRBJ2-5, with a possible D match to TRBD2 (6 bases). The germline V gene has CDR1 SQVTM and CDR2 ANQGSEA. The CDR3 is made up of 15 amino acids. Trimming took off 0 bases at V and 5 bases at J, with 16 bases between the two ends.

This rearrangement joins TRBV27 to TRBJ1-1; D is possibly TRBD1 (5 bases). This CDR3 region has 13 residues. Germline CDR1 MNHEY, CDR2 SMNVEV (reference sequence). Trimming shortened V by 7 bases and J by 0 bases, and 9 bases separated the two germline ends. The CDR3 nucleotides are TGTGCCAGCACGCAGACAGTGAACACTGAAGCTTTCTTT. Its translation is CASTQTVNTEAFF.